The clone carrying this T cell receptor beta chain showed up just a few times. Its antigen is undetermined. Researchers tagged individual cDNA molecules with unique molecular identifiers. TCRdb recomputed calls from the 5' RACE reads with MiXCR, one row per CDR3 protein. The top ten hold 10% of the sample, which has about 55,000 distinct CDR3 sequences, about 15% seen once. The ends lost 1 base at V and 0 bases at J; junction bases unmatched: 10. CDR1 and CDR2 from the germline V gene are SGHRS and YFSETQ. The length of the CDR3 is 18 residues. This specimen comes from a study of early T cells in non-severe SARS-CoV-2 infection. Study-wide background: Sequenced material consisted of bulk RNA (from unsorted whole blood), and chains were unpaired. Findings and caveats of the study: Matching with VDJdb favored anti-spike CD8 responses (missing private and CD4 specificities).

The origin of this receptor is an adult who was a healthcare worker with PCR-confirmed SARS-CoV-2 infection or an uninfected control (not recorded which). The V call is TRBV5-1, the J call TRBJ2-7, with 10 bases lining up with TRBD1. This material consisted of whole blood, taken at baseline. CDR3 loop: CASSLTPTGGFTSYEQYF. CDR3 in DNA: TGCGCCAGCAGCTTGACTCCGACAGGGGGCTTTACCTCCTACGAGCAGTACTTC. The variable domain in full, with the rest retrieved from reference TRBV5-1 and TRBJ2-7, is KAGVTQTPRYLIKTRGQQVTLSCSPISGHRSVSWYQQTPGQGLQFLFEYFSETQRNKGNFPGRFSGRQFSNSRSEMNVSTLELGDSALYLCASSLTPTGGFTSYEQYFGPGTRLTVT.